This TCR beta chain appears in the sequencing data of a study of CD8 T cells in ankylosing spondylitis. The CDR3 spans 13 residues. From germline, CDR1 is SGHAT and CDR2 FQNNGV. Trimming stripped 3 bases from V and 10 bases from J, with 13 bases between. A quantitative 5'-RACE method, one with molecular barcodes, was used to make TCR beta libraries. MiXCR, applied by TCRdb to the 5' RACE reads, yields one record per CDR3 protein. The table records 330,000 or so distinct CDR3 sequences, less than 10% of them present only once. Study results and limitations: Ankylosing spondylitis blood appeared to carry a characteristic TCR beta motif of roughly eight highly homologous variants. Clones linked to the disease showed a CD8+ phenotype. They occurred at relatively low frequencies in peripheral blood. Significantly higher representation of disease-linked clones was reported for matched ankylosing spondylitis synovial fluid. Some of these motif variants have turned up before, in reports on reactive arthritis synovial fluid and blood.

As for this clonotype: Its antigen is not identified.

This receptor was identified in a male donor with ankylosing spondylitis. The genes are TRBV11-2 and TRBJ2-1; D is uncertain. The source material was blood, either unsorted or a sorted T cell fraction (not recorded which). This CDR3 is CASSFLTRLEQFF. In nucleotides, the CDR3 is TGTGCCAGCAGCTTCCTTACCCGGTTGGAGCAGTTCTTC.